Listed below are T cell receptor beta chains from one sample, sequenced in a study of OX40 agonist ivuxolimab in advanced cancers. Some clones are missing from TCRdb's copy, which holds only in-frame ones; the method was immunoSEQ multiplex PCR. The table has some 28,000 clones, about nine tenths seen once. The sequenced sample was CD4+ or CD8+ T cells sorted from blood, obtained in a trial of the OX40 agonist ivuxolimab. All receptors derive from an adult with an advanced solid tumor such as melanoma, head and neck, liver or kidney cancer. CDR3s include the opening cysteine and the closing phenylalanine or tryptophan. Fields, in order: V gene, CDR3 protein.

v_call: TRBV18
cdr3_aa: CASSPGSGHEQYF

v_call: TRBV9
cdr3_aa: CASSVTRKGGELFF

v_call: TRBV10-1
cdr3_aa: CASSEWSSGVDEQFF

v_call: TRBV23-1
cdr3_aa: CASSLEISGNTIYF

v_call: TRBV5-5
cdr3_aa: CASSTGQGPFEQYF

v_call: TRBV30
cdr3_aa: CAWSKFGTDTQYF

v_call: TRBV5-6
cdr3_aa: CASSLVGGRIDEQFF

v_call: TRBV7-8
cdr3_aa: CASSLDAGQGGGRTEAFF

v_call: TRBV15
cdr3_aa: CATSKDRIYGYTF

v_call: TRBV11-2
cdr3_aa: CASSLDLGVSYEQYF

v_call: TRBV5-1
cdr3_aa: CAHGGGTDTQYF

v_call: TRBV5-8
cdr3_aa: CASSPGGLAGVGETQYF

v_call: TRBV6-5
cdr3_aa: CASSYSFGDTQYF

v_call: TRBV13
cdr3_aa: CASSYGQGILTEAFF

v_call: TRBV29-1
cdr3_aa: CSVVDRVTYEQYF

v_call: TRBV1
cdr3_aa: CTSRPTSEEQYF

v_call: TRBV7-9
cdr3_aa: CASSPQTTVSYNEQFF

v_call: TRBV7-9
cdr3_aa: CASSPRTSSDEQFF

v_call: TRBV19
cdr3_aa: CASSIYKYNEQFF

v_call: TRBV29-1
cdr3_aa: CSVPSPGRDETQYF

v_call: TRBV2
cdr3_aa: CASKTDRGYSMNTEAFF

v_call: TRBV15
cdr3_aa: CATSREGTFGEKLFF

v_call: TRBV9
cdr3_aa: CASSASRDPAFWDTQYF

v_call: TRBV7-7
cdr3_aa: CASSSHPTSGDGGEQFF

v_call: TRBV5-4
cdr3_aa: CASSRATGGNDEKLFF

v_call: TRBV5-7
cdr3_aa: CASSSLGADHRGAVF

v_call: TRBV9
cdr3_aa: CASSVELANNEQFF

v_call: TRBV11-2
cdr3_aa: CASSLVRNNEQFF

v_call: TRBV5-1
cdr3_aa: CASSSTGGANEKLFF

v_call: TRBV6-1
cdr3_aa: CASRGREYSNTEAFF

v_call: TRBV11-2
cdr3_aa: CASSRMRAGTGELFF

v_call: TRBV19
cdr3_aa: CASSIEAGGPLNEQFF

v_call: TRBV14
cdr3_aa: CASSPRTSGRWDEQFF

v_call: TRBV9
cdr3_aa: CASSVYDGGNTEAFF

v_call: TRBV4-1
cdr3_aa: CASSQDLTGNEKLFF

v_call: TRBV5-1
cdr3_aa: CASSLAGRLSSYNEQFF

v_call: TRBV5-1
cdr3_aa: CASSPLPGGDTGELFF